This passage covers 10 T cell receptor beta chains from one sample sequenced in a study of cytomegalovirus exposure and HLA in healthy donors. The PCR used 60 Vbeta and 13 Jbeta primers. Profiling relied on immunoSEQ multiplex PCR, and the TCRdb table lists in-frame clones only, not all of them. This table has about 120,000 clones, approximately 72% appearing once. The sequenced sample consisted of PBMCs. These receptors originate from a man in his sixties in good health and CMV-seropositive.

V is TRBV5-1 and J is TRBJ1-4; 7 nucleotides agree with TRBD1. The V and J ends lost 3 bases and 8 bases, in that order; junction bases with no gene match: 10. CDR1 SGHRS and CDR2 YFSETQ come from the germline V gene. CDR3 length equals 15 residues. The CDR3 loop is CASSWDSARGEKLFF. The CDR3 DNA reads as TGCGCCAGCAGCTGGGACAGTGCCCGCGGCGAAAAACTGTTTTTT.

This clone was picked up one time. The chain has TRBV6-1 and TRBJ1-1, with D maybe TRBD1 (6 bases). Trimming pared 7 bases from V and 5 bases from J, leaving 14 bases between. The V gene's germline CDR1 is MNHNS and CDR2 SASEGT. The CDR3 is made up of 13 amino acids. The chain's CDR3 is CASTHRVRTEAFF. CDR3 in DNA: TGTGCCAGCACCCACAGGGTACGGACTGAAGCTTTCTTT.

Remarks on this clone: Different DNA sequences within this sample yield the same CDR3. This chain links TRBV6-6 with TRBJ1-5, with TRBD1 matching over 8 bases. Germline V lookup: CDR1 MNHNY, CDR2 SVGAGI (reference sequence). This CDR3 comprises 13 residues. V lost 9 bases to trimming and J lost 3 bases; unmatched junction nucleotides: 4. The CDR3 spells CASRQGSNQPQHF. The DNA of the CDR3 is TGTGCCAGTCGACAGGGGTCCAATCAGCCCCAGCATTTT.

This clone was detected only a few times. This sequence joins TRBV6-1 and TRBJ2-3, with 12 bases aligning to TRBD2. Germline V gene sequence: CDR1 MNHNS, CDR2 SASEGT. Losses at the gene ends were 3 bases for V and 2 bases for J; bases not matched to a gene: 6. The CDR3 contains 17 residues. CDR3 bases: TGTGCCAGCAGTGATCGACTAGCGGGGGAGTACACAGATACGCAGTATTTT. Translation gives CASSDRLAGEYTDTQYF.

This clone has only one observation. CDR3 amino acids: CASSFQGVTGELFF. CDR3 coding DNA: TGTGCCAGCAGCTTTCAGGGGGTTACCGGGGAGCTGTTTTTT. This chain connects TRBV14 to TRBJ2-2; 7 positions agree with TRBD1. CDR3 length: 14 residues. V shed 5 bases, J shed 5 bases, and the junction held 5 bases outside the gene matches. Germline assignment: CDR1 SGHDN and CDR2 FVKESK.

The gene calls are TRBV9 and TRBJ1-1; D gene uncertain. The germline CDR1 and CDR2 sequences are SGDLS and YYNGEE. Trimming left V 3 bases short and J 1 base short, with 7 bases between. The CDR3 has 13 residues. The CDR3 loop reads CASSAQPNTEAFF. In DNA form, the CDR3 reads TGTGCCAGCAGCGCACAGCCGAACACTGAAGCTTTCTTT. The whole variable domain, remainder taken from reference TRBV9 and TRBJ1-1, is DSGVTQTPKHLITATGQRVTLRCSPRSGDLSVYWYQQSLDQGLQFLIQYYNGEERAKGNILERFSAQQFPDLHSELNLSSLELGDSALYFCASSAQPNTEAFFGQGTRLTVV.

The chain combines TRBV19 with TRBJ2-2; 9 bases are shared with TRBD1. In germline, CDR1 is LNHDA, CDR2 SQIVND (reference sequence). The CDR3 length is 15 residues. Trimming cost V 6 bases and J 1 base; bases outside gene matches: 3. CDR3 loop: CASSGTGLNTGELFF. CDR3 nucleotide sequence: TGTGCCAGTAGCGGGACAGGGTTGAACACCGGGGAGCTGTTTTTT.

The chain combines TRBV6-1 with TRBJ1-1; a possible D gene is TRBD1 (5 bases). Trimming stripped 0 bases from V and 9 bases from J, with 8 bases between. The CDR3 loop spans 12 amino acids. The germline V gene has CDR1 MNHNS and CDR2 SASEGT. The DNA for the CDR3 is TGTGCCAGCAGTGAAGCAGACAGCAAAGCTTTCTTT. Amino acids: CASSEADSKAFF.

The chain recombines TRBV5-1 with TRBJ2-2; perhaps TRBD1 as D (5 bases). Germline V gene lookup returns CDR1 SGHRS and CDR2 YFSETQ. CDR3 length: 12 amino acids. The V and J ends lost 1 base and 10 bases respectively, with 8 bases between them. The CDR3 DNA sequence: TGCGCCAGCAGCTTGCAGGGAATGGAGCTGTTTTTT. Protein product: CASSLQGMELFF.

The chain combines TRBV12-5 with TRBJ1-5; no clear D gene. The CDR3 is made up of 14 amino acids. V was shortened by 6 bases and J by 0 bases, with 9 bases between the two germline ends. In germline, CDR1 is LGHNT, CDR2 FRNRAP. The CDR3 region has the DNA TGTGCTAGTGGCCCAACTAGTAGCAATCAGCCCCAGCATTTT. As protein: CASGPTSSNQPQHF.